The rows below give T cell receptor beta chains drawn from one sample of a study of OX40 agonist ivuxolimab in advanced cancers. Generated by immunoSEQ multiplex PCR, the TCRdb table keeps only in-frame clones and is missing some. The table includes tens of thousands of clones, roughly 86% detected once. This material consisted of CD4+ or CD8+ T cells sorted from blood, taken in a trial of the OX40 agonist ivuxolimab. The origin of the receptors is an adult with an advanced solid tumor such as melanoma, head and neck, liver or kidney cancer. The CDR3 runs from the conserved cysteine through the conserved F or W. The D gene is left open where the match is weak. Size is stated for part of the rows, as once, few or many counts, or as a class when the clone is expanded.

abundance,v_gene,d_gene,j_gene,CDR3aa,CDR3nt
once,TRBV27,.,TRBJ2-7,CAAAPSRDYEQYF,TGTGCCGCAGCACCTTCGCGGGACTACGAGCAGTACTTC
.,TRBV4-3,TRBD1,TRBJ2-3,CASSQTSTGRTDTQYF,TGCGCCAGCAGCCAGACTTCGACAGGGCGCACAGATACGCAGTATTTT
.,TRBV4-3,TRBD2,TRBJ2-1,CASSQVSSGGPLGEQFF,TGCGCCAGCAGCCAAGTGTCTAGCGGGGGCCCATTGGGTGAGCAGTTCTTC
.,TRBV28,.,TRBJ2-1,CASSSPEAYVSYNEQFF,TGTGCCAGCAGCTCCCCTGAGGCCTACGTCTCCTACAATGAGCAGTTCTTC
.,TRBV19,.,TRBJ1-4,CASRGDGSNEKLFF,TGTGCCAGCCGAGGGGACGGCTCTAATGAAAAACTGTTTTTT
.,TRBV2,TRBD2,TRBJ2-5,CASSLSRGLAGKETQYF,TGTGCCAGCAGTCTTTCACGGGGACTAGCGGGAAAAGAGACCCAGTACTTC
.,TRBV6-6,.,TRBJ1-2,CAILDSFYGYTF,TGTGCCATCCTGGACAGCTTCTATGGCTACACCTTC
.,TRBV30,TRBD2,TRBJ2-5,CAWSVWDSGGPQETQYF,TGTGCCTGGAGTGTGTGGGATAGCGGGGGGCCCCAAGAGACCCAGTACTTC
.,TRBV28,.,TRBJ1-2,CASSSRDRPIPGGYTF,TGTGCCAGCAGTTCCCGGGACCGACCTATCCCCGGTGGCTACACCTTC
.,TRBV5-1,.,TRBJ2-1,CASSLERFYDEQFF,TGCGCCAGCAGCTTGGAGCGGTTCTACGATGAGCAGTTCTTC
.,TRBV20-1,.,TRBJ2-3,CSANGNDTQYF,TGCAGTGCTAACGGGAACGATACGCAGTATTTT
large,TRBV28,.,TRBJ1-2,CASSPRGARGYTF,TGTGCCAGCAGTCCCCGGGGGGCGCGAGGCTACACCTTC
few,TRBV16,.,TRBJ2-7,CASRRYGSYEQYF,TGTGCCAGCAGGCGCTACGGATCCTACGAGCAGTACTTC
.,TRBV15,.,TRBJ2-2,CATSRDRRNTGELFF,TGTGCCACCAGCAGGGACAGACGTAACACCGGGGAGCTGTTTTTT
.,TRBV4-1,.,TRBJ1-2,CASSQGGGRPNYGYTF,TGCGCCAGCAGCCAAGGAGGAGGGCGTCCTAACTATGGCTACACCTTC
once,TRBV25-1,TRBD2,TRBJ2-1,CASSDMGGGNEQFF,TGTGCCAGCAGTGATATGGGGGGGGGCAATGAGCAGTTCTTC
.,TRBV5-1,TRBD1,TRBJ2-2,CASSLDIDRGRWTGELFF,TGCGCCAGCAGCTTGGACATCGACAGGGGGCGCTGGACCGGGGAGCTGTTTTTT
.,TRBV13,TRBD1,TRBJ1-1,CASSSEGTGGIGDTEAFF,TGTGCCAGCAGCAGTGAAGGGACAGGGGGCATAGGGGACACTGAAGCTTTCTTT
.,TRBV27,.,TRBJ2-7,CASSFQGTLDEQYF,TGTGCCAGCAGTTTCCAGGGTACGCTAGACGAGCAGTACTTC
.,TRBV29-1,.,TRBJ1-3,CSVEGRGTSSGNTIYF,TGCAGCGTTGAAGGGCGAGGGACTAGCTCTGGAAACACCATATATTTT
few,TRBV10-3,.,TRBJ2-1,CAISDLEDEQFF,TGTGCCATCAGTGACCTCGAGGATGAGCAGTTCTTC
.,TRBV28,.,TRBJ2-3,CASSLTGTPQYF,TGTGCCAGCAGCTTGACCGGGACTCCGCAGTATTTT
.,TRBV18,.,TRBJ1-2,CASSPQTNYGYTF,TGTGCCAGCTCACCACAAACTAACTATGGCTACACCTTC
.,TRBV6-5,.,TRBJ2-7,CASSSQGYSYEQYF,TGTGCCAGCAGTTCCCAGGGGTACTCCTACGAGCAGTACTTC
once,TRBV9,TRBD2,TRBJ2-1,CASSGSGGAGPNEQFF,TGTGCCAGCAGCGGAAGCGGGGGGGCCGGTCCCAATGAGCAGTTCTTC
.,TRBV2,TRBD2,TRBJ2-2,CASSEPLLAGGTGELFF,TGTGCCAGCAGCGAGCCATTACTAGCGGGGGGCACCGGGGAGCTGTTTTTT
.,TRBV11-3,.,TRBJ1-1,CASSLSGSEAFF,TGTGCCAGCAGCTTATCAGGATCTGAAGCTTTCTTT
.,TRBV19,TRBD1,TRBJ2-5,CASSITGGGETQYF,TGTGCCAGTAGTATTACAGGGGGAGGAGAGACCCAGTACTTC
.,TRBV4-2,.,TRBJ2-1,CASTPGVSLNYNEQFF,TGTGCCAGCACCCCAGGGGTCTCCCTTAATTACAATGAGCAGTTCTTC
.,TRBV27,.,TRBJ1-2,CASSFAGSYGYTF,TGTGCCAGCAGTTTCGCGGGAAGCTATGGCTACACCTTC
.,TRBV29-1,.,TRBJ2-7,CSVEWGDEQYF,TGCAGCGTTGAATGGGGGGACGAGCAGTACTTC
.,TRBV15,.,TRBJ2-7,CATSRDPRDRYYEQYF,TGTGCCACCAGCAGAGACCCCCGCGACCGCTACTACGAGCAGTACTTC
.,TRBV29-1,TRBD2,TRBJ2-7,CSVPRSGGSSYEQYF,TGCAGCGTCCCACGTAGCGGGGGAAGCTCCTACGAGCAGTACTTC
.,TRBV7-9,.,TRBJ1-1,CASSFPRAGTEAFF,TGTGCCAGCAGCTTCCCTCGGGCAGGGACTGAAGCTTTCTTT
.,TRBV28,.,TRBJ2-7,CASSPPRNYEQYF,TGTGCCAGCAGTCCCCCCAGGAATTACGAGCAGTACTTC
.,TRBV6-1,.,TRBJ1-3,CASSIAYSGNTIYF,TGTGCCAGCAGTATTGCCTACTCTGGAAACACCATATATTTT
.,TRBV5-8,TRBD1,TRBJ2-7,CASSWTGTYEQYF,TGTGCCAGCAGCTGGACAGGGACCTACGAGCAGTACTTC
few,TRBV10-1,TRBD2,TRBJ2-1,CASTILAGAPSSYNEQFF,TGCGCCAGCACCATACTAGCGGGGGCCCCGAGCTCCTACAATGAGCAGTTCTTC